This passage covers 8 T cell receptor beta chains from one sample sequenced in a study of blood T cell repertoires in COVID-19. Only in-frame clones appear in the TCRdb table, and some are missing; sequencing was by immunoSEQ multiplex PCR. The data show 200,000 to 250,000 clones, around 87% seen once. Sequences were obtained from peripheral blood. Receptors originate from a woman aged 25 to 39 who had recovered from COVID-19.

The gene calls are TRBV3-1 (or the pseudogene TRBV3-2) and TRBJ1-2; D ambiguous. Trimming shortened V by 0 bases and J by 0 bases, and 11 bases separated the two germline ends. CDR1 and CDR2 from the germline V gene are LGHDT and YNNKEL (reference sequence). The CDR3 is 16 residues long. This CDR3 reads CASSQDWRPTNYGYTF. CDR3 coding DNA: TGTGCCAGCAGCCAAGATTGGAGGCCCACTAACTATGGCTACACCTTC.

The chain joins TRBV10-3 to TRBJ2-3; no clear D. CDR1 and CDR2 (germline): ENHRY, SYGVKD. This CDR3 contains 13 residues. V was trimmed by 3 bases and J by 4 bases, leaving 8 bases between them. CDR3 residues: CAISDDAADTQYF. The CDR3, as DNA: TGTGCCATCAGTGATGATGCGGCAGATACGCAGTATTTT.

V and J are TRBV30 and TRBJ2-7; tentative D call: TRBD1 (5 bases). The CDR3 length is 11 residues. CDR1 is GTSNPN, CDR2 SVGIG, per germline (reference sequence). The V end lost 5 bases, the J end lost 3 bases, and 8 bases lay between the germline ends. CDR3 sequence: CAWSTVYEQYF. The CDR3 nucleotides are TGTGCCTGGTCGACAGTCTACGAGCAGTACTTC.

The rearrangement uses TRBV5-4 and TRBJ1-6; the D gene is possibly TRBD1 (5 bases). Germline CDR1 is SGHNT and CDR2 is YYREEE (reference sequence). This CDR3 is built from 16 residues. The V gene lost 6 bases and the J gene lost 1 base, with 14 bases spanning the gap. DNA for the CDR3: TGTGCCAGCACCGCCGGGGGAAATTCCTATAATTCACCCCTCCACTTT. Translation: CASTAGGNSYNSPLHF.

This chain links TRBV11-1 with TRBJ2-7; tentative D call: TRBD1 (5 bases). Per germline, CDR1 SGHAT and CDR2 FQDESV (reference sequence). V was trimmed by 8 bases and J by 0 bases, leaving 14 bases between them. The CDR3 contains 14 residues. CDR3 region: CASSLTDSSYEQYF. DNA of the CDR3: TGTGCCAGCTCCCTTACCGACAGCTCCTACGAGCAGTACTTC. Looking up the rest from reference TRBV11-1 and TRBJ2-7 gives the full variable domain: EAEVAQSPRYKITEKSQAVAFWCDPISGHATLYWYRQILGQGPELLVQFQDESVVDDSQLPKDRFSAERLKGVDSTLKIQPAELGDSAMYLCASSLTDSSYEQYFGPGTRLTVT.

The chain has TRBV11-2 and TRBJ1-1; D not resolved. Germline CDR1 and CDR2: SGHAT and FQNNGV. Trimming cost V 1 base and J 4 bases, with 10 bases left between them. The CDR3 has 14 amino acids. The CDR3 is CASSLGLAGTEAFF. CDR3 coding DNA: TGTGCCAGCAGCTTAGGGCTAGCGGGCACTGAAGCTTTCTTT.

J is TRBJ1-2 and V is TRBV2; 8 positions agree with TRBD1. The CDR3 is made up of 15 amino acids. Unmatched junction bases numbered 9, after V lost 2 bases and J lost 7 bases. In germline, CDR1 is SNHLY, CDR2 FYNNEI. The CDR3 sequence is CASSESSGTGAGYTF. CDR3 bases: TGTGCCAGCAGTGAAAGTTCCGGGACAGGCGCTGGCTACACCTTC.

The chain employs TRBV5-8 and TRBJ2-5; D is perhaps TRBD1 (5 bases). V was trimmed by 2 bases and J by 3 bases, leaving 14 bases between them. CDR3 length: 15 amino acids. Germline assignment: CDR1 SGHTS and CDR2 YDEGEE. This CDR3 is CASSFVSDTEETQYF. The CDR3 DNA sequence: TGTGCCAGCAGCTTCGTCTCGGACACAGAAGAGACCCAGTACTTC.